This T cell receptor (beta chain) was identified in a study of CD8 T cells in Susac syndrome. The CDR3 runs 17 residues. Random hexamers were used to reverse transcribe the RNA input (about 0.5 to 1 ug). Each CDR3 protein is one row after TCRdb ran MiXCR on the immunoSEQ multiplex PCR reads. Counted here are roughly 200,000 distinct CDR3 sequences, 85% to 95% occurring once; the ten biggest clones make up approximately 0.11%. V usage is TRBV21-1 and J usage is TRBJ2-7. TRBV21-1 is given as a pseudogene. What was sequenced was CD4+ T cells from PBMCs. This receptor was obtained from a human donor with Susac syndrome. The CDR3 nucleotides are TGTGCCAGCAGCAGCACTCAGAACTTCCCCAGCTCCTACGAGCAGTACTTC. Amino acids: CASSSTQNFPSSYEQYF.